The 5 T cell receptor beta chains given below trace back to one sample, sequenced in a study of spatial heterogeneity in lung cancer. TCRdb recomputed calls from the 5' RACE reads with MiXCR, one row per CDR3 protein. This table has more than 45,000 distinct CDR3 sequences, less than 5.5% appearing once. Sample time point: sample taken at primary tumor resection. Whole RNA from tumor, nontumor lung or frozen PBMC was sequenced unsorted. The source was PBMCs, collected at surgery. These receptors originate from a male donor with early-stage non-small cell lung cancer.

This clonotype was seen repeatedly, ten times or more. V is TRBV15 and J is TRBJ2-5; the D gene is possibly TRBD1 (6 bases). Germline CDR1 LNHNV, CDR2 YYDKDF (reference sequence). V dropped 6 bases and J dropped 3 bases, with 17 bases sitting between them. This CDR3 has 15 amino acids. DNA for the CDR3: TGTGCCACCAGTGTCCCGCGAACAGGGAAAGAGACCCAGTACTTC. Its protein is CATSVPRTGKETQYF.

Ten or more counts support this clonotype. The chain employs TRBV5-1 and TRBJ1-2, with 9 nucleotides matching TRBD1. The CDR3 covers 15 residues. The V and J ends lost 0 bases and 6 bases, in that order; junction bases with no gene match: 6. Germline V gene sequence: CDR1 SGHRS, CDR2 YFSETQ. The CDR3 DNA follows: TGCGCCAGCAGCTTGGGCGGGACAGGGAAAAATGGCTACACCTTC. This translates into CASSLGGTGKNGYTF.

This clonotype came up many times. The chain combines TRBV27 with TRBJ1-1; D is possibly TRBD1 (5 bases). Germline V gene data show CDR1 as MNHEY and CDR2 as SMNVEV (reference sequence). The CDR3 has 13 residues. V was pared by 8 bases and J by 1 base, with 11 bases between. CDR3 DNA sequence: TGTGCCAGCTGGGGGTACGGGAACACTGAAGCTTTCTTT. Translating it yields CASWGYGNTEAFF.

This clonotype was detected a few times. The gene calls are TRBV6-2 or TRBV6-3 and TRBJ2-5, with 8 nucleotides matching TRBD1. The CDR3 is 14 residues long. V shed 6 bases, J shed 4 bases, and the junction held 7 bases outside the gene matches. Germline CDR1 and CDR2: MNHEY and SVGEGT. The CDR3 spells CASSRQGRRETQYF. The CDR3 coding sequence is TGTGCCAGCAGCCGACAGGGGAGAAGAGAGACCCAGTACTTC.

Details on this clonotype: A much larger clone lies a single base off, so this may be a read error. This chain joins TRBV28 and TRBJ2-5, with TRBD2 matching over 7 bases. From germline, CDR1 is MDHEN and CDR2 SYDVKM. J lost 1 base, V lost 5 bases, and 7 bases had no gene match. There are 15 residues in the CDR3. This CDR3 is CASSPERDLQETQYF. The CDR3 region has the DNA TGTGCCAGCAGTCCCGAGCGGGATCTCCAAGAGACCCAGTACTTC.